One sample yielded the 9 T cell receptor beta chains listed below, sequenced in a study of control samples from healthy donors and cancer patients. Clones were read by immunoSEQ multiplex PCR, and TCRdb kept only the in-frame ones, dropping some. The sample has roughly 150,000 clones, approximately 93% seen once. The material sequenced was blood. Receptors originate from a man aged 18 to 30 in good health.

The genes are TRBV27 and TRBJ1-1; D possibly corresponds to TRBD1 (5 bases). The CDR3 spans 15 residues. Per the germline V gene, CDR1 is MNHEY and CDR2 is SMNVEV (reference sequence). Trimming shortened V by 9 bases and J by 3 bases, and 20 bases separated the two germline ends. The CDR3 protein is CASLGSRQRHTEAFF. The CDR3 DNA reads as TGTGCCAGTCTCGGGAGTCGACAGAGGCACACTGAAGCTTTCTTT.

CDR3: CASSETTGSEQFF. CDR3 DNA sequence: TGTGCCAGCTCAGAGACTACGGGGTCTGAGCAGTTCTTC. V gene TRBV18 combines with J gene TRBJ2-1; a possible D gene is TRBD2 (5 bases). CDR1 and CDR2 from the germline V gene are KGHSH and LQKENI. Trimming took 5 bases from V and 9 from J, leaving 14 bases between them. CDR3 size: 13 residues. Drawing the rest from reference TRBV18 and TRBJ2-1, the complete variable domain is NAGVMQNPRHLVRRRGQEARLRCSPMKGHSHVYWYRQLPEEGLKFMVYLQKENIIDESGMPKERFSAEFPKEGPSILRIQQVVRGDSAAYFCASSETTGSEQFFGPGTRLTVL.

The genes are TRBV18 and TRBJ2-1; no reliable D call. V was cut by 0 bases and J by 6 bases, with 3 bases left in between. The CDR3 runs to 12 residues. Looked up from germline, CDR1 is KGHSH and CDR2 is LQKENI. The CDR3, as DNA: TGTGCCAGCTCACCACCGACCAATGAGCAGTTCTTC. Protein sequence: CASSPPTNEQFF.

CDR3 nucleotide sequence: TGTGCCAGCAGTTTATTCGGAGGGACCTATAGCAATCAGCCCCAGCATTTT. Amino acids: CASSLFGGTYSNQPQHF. This rearrangement joins TRBV28 to TRBJ1-5; TRBD1 might be the D (5 bases). Germline lookup yields CDR1 MDHEN and CDR2 SYDVKM. This CDR3 has 17 residues. The V end was cut by 1 base, the J end by 0 bases, with 13 bases between.

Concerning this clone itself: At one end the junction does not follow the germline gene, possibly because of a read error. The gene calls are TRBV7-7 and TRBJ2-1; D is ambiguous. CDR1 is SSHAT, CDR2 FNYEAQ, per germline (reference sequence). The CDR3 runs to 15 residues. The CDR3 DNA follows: TGTGCTAGCAGCCTACAAGCTACCGAGCTGAGTGAGCAGTTCTTC. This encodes CASSLQATELSEQFF.

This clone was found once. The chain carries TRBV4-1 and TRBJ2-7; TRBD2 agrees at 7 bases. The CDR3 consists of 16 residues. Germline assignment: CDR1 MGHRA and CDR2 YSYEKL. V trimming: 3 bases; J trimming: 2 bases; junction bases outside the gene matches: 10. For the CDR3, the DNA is TGCGCCAGCAGCCACCTCGGTGCTAGCGGAGCCTACGAGCAGTACTTC. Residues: CASSHLGASGAYEQYF.

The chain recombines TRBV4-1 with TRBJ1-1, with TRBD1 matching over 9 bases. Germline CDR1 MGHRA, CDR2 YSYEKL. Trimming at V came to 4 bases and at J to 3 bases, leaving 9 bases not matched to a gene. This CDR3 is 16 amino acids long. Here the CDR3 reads CASSLLRQGEHTEAFF. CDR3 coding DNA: TGCGCCAGCAGCCTTCTTAGACAGGGGGAACACACTGAAGCTTTCTTT.

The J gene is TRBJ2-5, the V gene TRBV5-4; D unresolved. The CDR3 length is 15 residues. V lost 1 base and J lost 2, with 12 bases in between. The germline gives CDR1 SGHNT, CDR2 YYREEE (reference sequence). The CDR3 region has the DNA TGTGCCAGCAGCTTGTTTCTTACGTTACAAGAGACCCAGTACTTC. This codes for CASSLFLTLQETQYF.

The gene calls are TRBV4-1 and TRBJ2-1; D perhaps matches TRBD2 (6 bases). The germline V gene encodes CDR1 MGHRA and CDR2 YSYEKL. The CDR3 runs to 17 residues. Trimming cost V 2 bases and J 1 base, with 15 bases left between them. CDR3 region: CASSQSSRLDSYNEQFF. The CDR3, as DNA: TGCGCCAGCAGCCAATCCAGCAGACTAGATTCCTACAATGAGCAGTTCTTC.